This T cell receptor (beta chain) came from a study of tumor-infiltrating lymphocytes in oesophageal squamous cell carcinoma. TCRdb re-called the PCR reads with MiXCR, one entry per CDR3 protein. The profile covers nearly 20,000 distinct CDR3 sequences, with around 40% appearing a single time and about 7% taken by the ten largest. The CDR3 is made up of 14 amino acids. V lost 6 bases and J lost 3, with 15 bases in between. Germline V lookup: CDR1 MNHNY, CDR2 SVGAGI (reference sequence). Sequencing input: blood. V usage is TRBV6-6 and J usage is TRBJ2-7, with a tentative D call TRBD2 (5 bases). The receptor comes from a male donor with esophageal squamous cell carcinoma. For the CDR3, the DNA is TGTGCCAGCAGCGGGGATGGGGTTGGCTACGAGCAGTACTTC. This encodes CASSGDGVGYEQYF.